This TCR beta chain is from a study of blood T cell repertoires in COVID-19. Study summary: From the United States, Italy and Spain came samples of acute and convalescent COVID-19. PBMCs, B-cell-depleted T cells, or T cells provided the cDNA or gDNA that made up the material.

Deletions cut 2 bases from V and 7 bases from J, with 21 bases between. Germline lookup yields CDR1 SGHTA and CDR2 FQGTGA. This CDR3 is 16 amino acids long. Original data processing: It was from reference gene primer amplification that nucleated cell counts were estimated. Profiled with immunoSEQ multiplex PCR; TCRdb holds only in-frame clones, not every one. The V and J calls and clone size were taken over from that table, and D and trimming were inferred from the DNA. Of 90,000 or so clones in the sample, approximately 92% were seen once. The V gene is TRBV7-3, the J gene TRBJ2-7, with a weak D call TRBD2 (6 bases). Sequencing was performed on peripheral blood. The TCR was taken from a woman aged 80 or over with active COVID-19. Here the CDR3 DNA reads TGTGCCAGCAGCTTAGGGGACCCGGGACTCCGAGGGGAGCAGTACTTC. Protein: CASSLGDPGLRGEQYF.